This entry is about one T cell receptor beta chain. As processed by the authors: Reference gene primers were amplified, and this amplification served to estimate nucleated cell counts. Here immunoSEQ multiplex PCR was the method, and the copy in TCRdb shows in-frame clones only, minus some. V and J calls and clone size are those listed in that table; D and trimming were worked out from the DNA. This sample has approximately 75,000 clones, with nearly 90% found just once. These data come from a study of blood T cell repertoires in COVID-19. For the study at large: Both acute and convalescent COVID-19 samples were obtained from the United States, Italy and Spain. The cDNA or gDNA used as material had been derived from T cells, B-cell-depleted T cells, or PBMCs.

CDR3 length: 12 amino acids. Germline V gene sequence: CDR1 KGHSH, CDR2 LQKENI. V dropped 6 bases and J dropped 7 bases, with 7 bases sitting between them. V gene TRBV18 combines with J gene TRBJ1-6; D is ambiguous. The sequence was collected from a man over 45 with acute or convalescent COVID-19. The sample was peripheral blood. DNA for the CDR3: TGTGCCAGCTCCGGGAGAAATTCACCCCTCCACTTT. Its translation: CASSGRNSPLHF.